This record concerns one T cell receptor beta chain sequence. Its antigen is unidentified. Individual cDNA molecules received unique molecular identifiers. From the 5' RACE reads, TCRdb called clonotypes with MiXCR, one entry per CDR3 protein. The table has about 77,000 distinct CDR3 sequences, 5% seen once. These data originate in a study of early T cells in non-severe SARS-CoV-2 infection. Overall study: Sequenced bulk RNA came from whole blood that was unsorted, and chains were unpaired.

The CDR3 totals 15 residues. Germline assignment: CDR1 SEHNR and CDR2 FQNEAQ (reference sequence). V lost 5 bases to trimming and J lost 0 bases, with 10 bases between them. The study, taken as a whole, reports: VDJdb-based annotation leaned toward anti-spike CD8 responses and missed private and CD4 specificities.

Source: whole blood, taken at baseline. The chain recombines TRBV7-9 with TRBJ1-4, with D unclear. The source is an adult who was a healthcare worker with PCR-confirmed SARS-CoV-2 infection or an uninfected control (not recorded which). In DNA, the CDR3 is TGTGCCAGCAGCCCAACAGCAACAACTAATGAAAAACTGTTTTTT. As protein: CASSPTATTNEKLFF.